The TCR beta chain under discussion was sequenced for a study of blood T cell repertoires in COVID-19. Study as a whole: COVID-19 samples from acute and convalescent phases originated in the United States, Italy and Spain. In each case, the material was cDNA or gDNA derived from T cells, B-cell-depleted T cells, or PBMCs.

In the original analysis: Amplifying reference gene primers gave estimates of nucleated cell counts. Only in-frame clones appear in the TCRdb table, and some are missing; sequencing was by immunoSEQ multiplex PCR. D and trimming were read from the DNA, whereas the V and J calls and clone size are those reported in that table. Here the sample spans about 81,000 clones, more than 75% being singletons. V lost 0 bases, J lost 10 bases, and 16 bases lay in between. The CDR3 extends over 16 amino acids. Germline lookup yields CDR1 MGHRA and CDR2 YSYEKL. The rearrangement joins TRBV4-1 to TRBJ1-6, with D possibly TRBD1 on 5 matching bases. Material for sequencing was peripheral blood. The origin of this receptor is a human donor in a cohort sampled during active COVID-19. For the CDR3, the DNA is TGCGCCAGCAGCCAAGAGCCGCCGCCTAAGGGGTCACCCCTCCACTTT. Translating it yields CASSQEPPPKGSPLHF.